The present T cell receptor (beta chain) was sequenced within a study of T cell responses to AZD1222 COVID-19 vaccine. Findings of the study overall: Two AZD1222 doses significantly raised spike-specific TCR breadth and depth over controls. Donors were largely white British and mainly female; clonal diversity was possibly underestimated. Samples come after the peak T cell response, not at day 14. Nearly half of spike-specific TCRs reportedly target unmutated variant regions.

Profiling relied on immunoSEQ multiplex PCR, and the TCRdb table lists in-frame clones only, not all of them. The data show 150,000 or so clones, over 75% seen once. Concerning this clone itself: Its antigen is currently unknown.

The CDR3 is made up of 14 amino acids. V lost 6 bases to trimming and J lost 3 bases, with 16 bases between them. Germline CDR1 and CDR2: SGHRS and YFSETQ. This clonotype was sampled from an adult in good health. The sequencing here drew on peripheral blood, taken on day 0 of AZD1222 vaccination. The chain uses TRBV5-1 and TRBJ2-7, with D perhaps assigned TRBD1 or TRBD2 (7 bases each). CDR3: CASKTRGGLYEQYF. The CDR3, as DNA: TGCGCCAGCAAGACCAGGGGGGGACTCTACGAGCAGTACTTC. Using reference TRBV5-1 and TRBJ2-7 for the parts outside the CDR3, the full variable domain is KAGVTQTPRYLIKTRGQQVTLSCSPISGHRSVSWYQQTPGQGLQFLFEYFSETQRNKGNFPGRFSGRQFSNSRSEMNVSTLELGDSALYLCASKTRGGLYEQYFGPGTRLTVT.